The source of this T cell receptor (beta chain) is a study of T cell responses to AZD1222 COVID-19 vaccine. Notes on the study in general: The donor cohort was predominantly white British with a female majority, and clonal diversity may have been underestimated. An increase in Spike-specific TCR breadth and depth was observed after two AZD1222 doses.

Analysis merged second doses at about 4 or about 12 weeks. With regard to this clone: Its antigen remains unidentified.

Produced via immunoSEQ multiplex PCR; TCRdb's table is partial and in-frame only. The sample contains over 150,000 clones, around 90% of which appear only once. CDR1 is KGHSH, CDR2 LQKENI, per germline. The junction had 1 base not matched to a gene; V was cut back by 2 bases and J by 1 base. The CDR3 contains 16 residues. The material was peripheral blood, obtained 28 days after the second AZD1222 dose. The chain carries TRBV18 and TRBJ1-5; 11 bases map to TRBD1. The receptor's source is an adult who received the AZD1222 COVID-19 vaccine. The CDR3 spells CASSPGDRGSNQPQHF. The CDR3, as DNA: TGTGCCAGCTCACCAGGGGACAGGGGGAGCAATCAGCCCCAGCATTTT.